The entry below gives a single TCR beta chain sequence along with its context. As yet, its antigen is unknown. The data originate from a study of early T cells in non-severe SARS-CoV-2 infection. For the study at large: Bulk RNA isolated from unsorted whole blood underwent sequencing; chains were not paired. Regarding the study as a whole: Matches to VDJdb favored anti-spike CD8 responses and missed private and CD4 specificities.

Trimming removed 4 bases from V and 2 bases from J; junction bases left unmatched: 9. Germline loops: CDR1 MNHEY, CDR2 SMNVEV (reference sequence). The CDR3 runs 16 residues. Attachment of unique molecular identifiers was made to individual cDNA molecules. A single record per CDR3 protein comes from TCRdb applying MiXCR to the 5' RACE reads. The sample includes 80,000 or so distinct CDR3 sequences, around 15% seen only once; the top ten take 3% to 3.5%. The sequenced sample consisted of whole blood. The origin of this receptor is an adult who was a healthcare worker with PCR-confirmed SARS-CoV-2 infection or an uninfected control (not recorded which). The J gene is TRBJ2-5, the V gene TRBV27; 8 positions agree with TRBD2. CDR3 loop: CASSSSAGEAQETQYF. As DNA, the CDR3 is TGTGCCAGCAGTTCATCAGCGGGAGAGGCGCAAGAGACCCAGTACTTC.